The rows below give T cell receptor beta chains drawn from one sample of a study of Tregs in tolerant kidney transplant recipients. Clones were sequenced by immunoSEQ multiplex PCR, and TCRdb holds only the in-frame ones, with some missing. Of roughly 250,000 clones in the sample, roughly 84% are singletons; the top ten hold about 0.64%. Sequencing was carried out using CD4+ T cells from blood. The receptors were gathered from a human donor in good health. Each CDR3 is given with its conserved first and last residue. The D gene is left open where the match is weak. Clone size is shown for a subset of rows, as once, few, many or a class of expanded clone.

j_call cdr3_length d_call v_call clone_size cdr3_nt cdr3_aa
TRBJ1-1 14 NA TRBV14 NA TGTGCCAGCAGCCGGCGGTCCATGAACACTGAAGCTTTCTTT CASSRRSMNTEAFF
TRBJ2-2 13 NA TRBV29-1 once TGCAGCGTAGCCGGGTTCCTCACCGGGGAGCTGTTTTTT CSVAGFLTGELFF
TRBJ2-7 15 NA TRBV7-2 NA TGTGCCAGCAGCTTATCTTCTGGGGCCGCCTACGAGCAGTACTTC CASSLSSGAAYEQYF
TRBJ1-4 14 TRBD1 TRBV2 NA TGTGCCAGCATTATGGACAGGAATAATGAAAAACTGTTTTTT CASIMDRNNEKLFF
TRBJ2-1 17 TRBD1 TRBV5-4 NA TGTGCCAGCAGCAAGGGACAGGGAGAGCACTCCTACAATGAGCAGTTCTTC CASSKGQGEHSYNEQFF
TRBJ2-7 14 NA TRBV11-2 few TGTGCCAGCAGCTTAGCATCTCGCCCCTACGAGCAGTACTTC CASSLASRPYEQYF
TRBJ2-7 15 TRBD1 TRBV5-5 NA TGTGCCAGCAGCAGGATGGGACAGGGGGCTTACGAGCAGTACTTC CASSRMGQGAYEQYF
TRBJ1-2 15 TRBD1 TRBV6-5 NA TGTGCCAGCAGTTACGGGACAGGGGTGAACTATGGCTACACCTTC CASSYGTGVNYGYTF
TRBJ2-5 16 NA TRBV6-1 once TGTGCCAGCAGTGGGCGGGACAGTTGGTACCAAGAGACCCAGTACTTC CASSGRDSWYQETQYF
TRBJ1-4 18 NA TRBV10-1 NA TGCGCCAGCAGTGATCGGGTAGATCAGGGCGAGGCTAATGAAAAACTGTTTTTT CASSDRVDQGEANEKLFF
TRBJ1-3 16 NA TRBV5-4 NA TGTGCCAGCAGCCCCCGACTGGAAAGGTCTGGAAACACCATATATTTT CASSPRLERSGNTIYF
TRBJ2-7 13 TRBD1 TRBV11-2 NA TGTGCCAGCAGCCTAAACAGGGGCTACGAGCAGTACTTC CASSLNRGYEQYF
TRBJ2-7 11 NA TRBV7-9 once TGTGCCAGCAGCCCCCGGCTCGAGCAGTACTTC CASSPRLEQYF
TRBJ1-5 17 NA TRBV4-1 NA TGCGCCAGCAGCCAAGTATACCCGGGAGTTAGCAATCAGCCCCAGCATTTT CASSQVYPGVSNQPQHF
TRBJ2-1 13 NA TRBV7-2 once TGTGCCAGCAGCTCCTCATATCAGAATGAGCAGTTCTTC CASSSSYQNEQFF
TRBJ2-1 12 NA TRBV29-1 NA TGCAGCGTTGTTACCCACTACAATGAGCAGTTCTTC CSVVTHYNEQFF
TRBJ2-1 17 TRBD2 TRBV4-1 NA TGCGCCAGCAGCCAAGGCGAGACTAGCGGGATTTACAATGAGCAGTTCTTC CASSQGETSGIYNEQFF
TRBJ2-1 11 NA TRBV11-2 few TGTGCCAGCAGCTTTTACGATGAGCAGTTCTTC CASSFYDEQFF
TRBJ2-7 16 NA TRBV5-1 NA TGCGCCAGCAGCCCGGGTGTTAGTCTGGGCTCCTACGAGCAGTACTTC CASSPGVSLGSYEQYF
TRBJ2-7 15 NA TRBV7-2 NA TGTGCCAGCAGCTTAGTTTCAGGGCCCTCCTACGAGCAGTACTTC CASSLVSGPSYEQYF
TRBJ2-1 16 NA TRBV19 NA TGTGCCAGTAGTCCTCAAGGGGGGGTCTCCTACAATGAGCAGTTCTTC CASSPQGGVSYNEQFF
TRBJ2-7 16 NA TRBV29-1 NA TGCAGCGTCAAGGGGGGCGTGGGTCTCAGCTCCTACGAGCAGTACTTC CSVKGGVGLSSYEQYF
TRBJ2-6 16 TRBD1 TRBV28 NA TGTGCCAGCAGGTTGACAGGGGGAGGTGGGGCCAACGTCCTGACTTTC CASRLTGGGGANVLTF
TRBJ2-7 12 TRBD2 TRBV29-1 few TGCAGCGTTGCTAGCGGCGCCTACGAGCAGTACTTC CSVASGAYEQYF